One sample yielded the 2 T cell receptor beta chains listed below, sequenced in a study of blood T cells in healthy people across ages. Primers used in a second PCR of roughly 7 to 12 cycles were a sample-barcoded 5' primer and a J-beta primer mix. TCRdb ran MiXCR on the 5' RACE reads and lists one entry per CDR3 protein. The sample carries some 890,000 distinct CDR3 sequences, around 29% recorded once. The data also belong to a second study, concerning T cells of mothers and their children.

The material sequenced was blood. The receptors were gathered from a woman in her 40s in good health.

V is TRBV7-2 and J is TRBJ2-7; TRBD2 matches 8 bases. This CDR3 has 15 residues. Germline V gene data show CDR1 as SGHTA and CDR2 as FQGNSA. The trim removed 3 bases at V and 2 bases at J, leaving 6 bases unmatched. The CDR3 coding sequence is TGTGCCAGCAGCTTCGAAGCGGGGGCCCCCTACGAGCAGTACTTC. Translation: CASSFEAGAPYEQYF.

This clonotype has more than one count but fewer than ten. J is TRBJ2-2 and V is TRBV7-2; 12 bases agree with TRBD2. The CDR3 is made up of 20 amino acids. The trim removed 7 bases at V and 6 bases at J, leaving 21 bases unmatched. Per germline, CDR1 SGHTA and CDR2 FQGNSA. The CDR3, as DNA: TGTGCCAGCAATCGGGCCGGTGGCCTAGCGGGGGGGCTCTTAGCCGGGGAGCTGTTTTTT. It yields the protein CASNRAGGLAGGLLAGELFF.